This T cell receptor (beta chain) was captured by sequencing in a study of blood T cells in healthy people across ages (dated by TCRdb to between 2014 and 2017). At the level of the whole study: In model experiments, template switching captured about one uniquely barcoded TCR beta cDNA molecule for every two T cells. To avoid experimental bias, donors of different ages were distributed randomly across sequencing lanes. Donors were grouped into four age groups: young (average roughly 17 years), middle-aged (roughly 37), aged (about 59) and long-lived (just over 80). The study analyzed two additional independent replicas of 1 million unique cDNA reads from the same blood draw for two donors, one aged 18 to 30 and one aged 80 or older. Age-related changes in TCR beta repertoire diversity were measured in the study by deep sequencing normalized with unique cDNA molecular identifiers.

The method was 5' RACE. The listed sequencing device is Illumina HiSeq 2500. A second PCR of roughly 7 to 11 cycles was performed with a sample-barcoded 5' primer and a J-beta primer mix. A template-switch 5' adaptor carrying 12 random nucleotides introduced a unique molecular identifier onto each TCR beta cDNA molecule. At least 2.5 million CDR3-containing paired-end reads were obtained from each sample. First-strand cDNA was synthesized from all RNA with the Mint cDNA synthesis kit, primed by a TRBC-specific oligonucleotide. All cDNA was treated with uracil-DNA glycosylase and then went through a first 18-cycle PCR with the universal primers M1SS and BC2_uni_R. Regarding the original processing steps: For normalization, 1 million high-quality reads, each with a distinct molecular identifier, were randomly selected from each sample. Instead of being binned into consensus sequences, reads that shared molecular identifiers were thrown out. MiTCR, set to a Q25 quality threshold and the strictest error-elimination algorithm, was used for CDR3 identification, clonotype clustering and error correction. A nonparametric unseen species model with Euler transformation was used to estimate a lower bound on total TCR beta diversity. TCRdb reprocessing: public reads trimmed at Q25 with fastp, clones called with MiXCR, in-frame beta chains kept. Duplicate CDR3 protein sequences are folded into a single record with the most common DNA and genes. These V and J calls rely on TCRdb rather than the paper's analysis. The sample table holds approximately 1.5 million distinct CDR3 sequences, of which roughly 30% were seen once. Approximately 10% of the sample is held by the ten biggest clonotypes.

Regarding this clonotype: The antigen this receptor binds is unknown. No much larger clone exists at a distance of one base, and base qualities are not known.

The germline ends are 9 bases apart after V is trimmed by 5 bases and J by 8 bases. Measured from the cysteine to the phenylalanine, the CDR3 is 12 residues long. Only the CDR3 portion is preserved as DNA: 36 bases, with reading frame beginning at the first base. Per the germline V gene (reference sequence), MNHEY is the CDR1 and SMNVEV is the CDR2. Donors were a few dozen systemically healthy Caucasian individuals from Russia aged roughly 6 to 90 years. Ten milliliters of peripheral blood were drawn from each donor into EDTA-treated Vacutainer tubes. Ficoll-Paque density-gradient centrifugation was used to isolate PBMCs, with at least 7 million per sample. Trizol reagent was used to extract total RNA from the PBMCs, yielding at least 5.5 micrograms per sample. For every donor, an aliquot of PBMCs went through flow cytometry to measure the percentages of naive CD45RAhigh/CD27high T cells. The research as a whole found: The CMV infection status of donors was not known, potentially confounding age-related changes in expanded clonotypes. Bulk unsorted PBMC profiling prevented conclusive comparison of naive and antigen-experienced compartments. Observed TCR beta diversity per million T cells fell roughly linearly with age, and a significant reduction was already apparent by age about 43. A strong correlation was found between observed TCR beta diversity and the percentage of naive T cells measured by flow cytometry. Compared with the aged group, more naive CD4+ T cells, fewer expanded clones and increased TCR diversity were shown by the long-lived group, suggesting age selection. Estimates of total diversity from one million sequenced T cells were regarded as lower bounds and underestimates.

This sequence uses TRBV27 and TRBJ2-2; the D gene remains uncertain. The specimen sequenced was blood. This receptor was obtained from a woman in her 30s in good health. The CDR3 region reads CASSPPWGELFF. The DNA sequence is TGTGCCAGCAGTCCGCCATGGGGGGAGCTGTTTTTT.